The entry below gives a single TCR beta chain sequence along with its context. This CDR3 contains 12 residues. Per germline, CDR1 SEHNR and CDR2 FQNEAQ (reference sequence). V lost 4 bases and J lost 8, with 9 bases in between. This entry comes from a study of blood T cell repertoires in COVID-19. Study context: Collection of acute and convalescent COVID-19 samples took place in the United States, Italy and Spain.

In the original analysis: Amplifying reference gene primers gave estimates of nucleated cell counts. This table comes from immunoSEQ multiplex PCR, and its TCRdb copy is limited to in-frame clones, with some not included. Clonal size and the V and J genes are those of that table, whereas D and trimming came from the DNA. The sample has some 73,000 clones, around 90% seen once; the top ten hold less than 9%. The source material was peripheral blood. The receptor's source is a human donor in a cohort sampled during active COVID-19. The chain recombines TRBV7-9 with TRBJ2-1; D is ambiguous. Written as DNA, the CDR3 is TGTGCCAGCAGCTCCGCGAGCGATGAGCAGTTCTTC. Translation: CASSSASDEQFF.